The 3 T cell receptor beta chains in this list originate from one sample, sequenced in a study of beta chain features in type 1 diabetes. The authors reverse transcribed all of the isolated RNA, so sequencing captured expressed TCRB transcripts. TCRdb keeps only in-frame clones here, not all; method: immunoSEQ multiplex PCR. This sample yields 150,000 or so clones, of which around 10% are seen a single time; about 2.1% belongs to the top ten. What was sequenced was central memory CD4+ T cells from blood. The source of these receptors is a man younger than 35 in good health.

The chain recombines TRBV7-9 with TRBJ1-6, with 7 bases identical to TRBD1. The CDR3 spans 15 residues. Germline V gene data show CDR1 as SEHNR and CDR2 as FQNEAQ (reference sequence). V dropped 1 base and J dropped 7; count of bases not matched to a gene: 4. CDR3 in amino acids: CASSLGVTGNSPLHF. The CDR3 DNA follows: TGTGCCAGCAGCTTAGGTGTGACAGGGAATTCACCCCTCCACTTT.

The gene calls are TRBV2 and TRBJ2-2; 12 bases fit TRBD1. The V gene end was trimmed by 5 bases and the J gene end by 5 bases; junction bases not matched to a gene: 3. There are 15 residues in the CDR3. In germline, CDR1 is SNHLY, CDR2 FYNNEI. This CDR3 reads CASSRDRGLTGELFF. The CDR3 region has the DNA TGTGCCAGCAGTAGGGACAGGGGGCTTACCGGGGAGCTGTTTTTT. Filled out from reference TRBV2 and TRBJ2-2, the complete variable domain reads EPEVTQTPSHQVTQMGQEVILRCVPISNHLYFYWYRQILGQKVEFLVSFYNNEISEKSEIFDDQFSVERPDGSNFTLKIRSTKLEDSAMYFCASSRDRGLTGELFFGEGSRLTVL.

This clone appeared a few times. This chain links TRBV29-1 with TRBJ1-2; D is uncertain. The CDR3 has 13 residues. Trimming took off 3 bases at V and 0 bases at J, with 8 bases between the two ends. Germline CDR1 is SQVTM and CDR2 is ANQGSEA. As DNA, the CDR3 is TGCAGCGTTGAGCGGGTAGCTAACTATGGCTACACCTTC. This gives the protein CSVERVANYGYTF.